The 4 T cell receptor beta chains below come from one sample, sequenced in a study of radiotherapy plus CTLA-4 blockade in lung cancer. TCRdb keeps only in-frame clones here, not all; method: immunoSEQ multiplex PCR. The sample lists around 50,000 clones; approximately 86% were seen once. The source was peripheral blood, collected from a patient treated with radiotherapy plus ipilimumab. Receptor source: a human donor with non-small cell lung cancer that progressed on radiotherapy plus ipilimumab. Some clones in this sample may be carry-over from other donors' samples.

This sequence joins TRBV2 and TRBJ1-5, with 12 bases fitting TRBD1. The CDR3 totals 15 residues. V lost 4 bases, J lost 7 bases, and 5 bases stayed unmatched. Germline CDR1 and CDR2: SNHLY and FYNNEI. The CDR3 bases are TGTGCCAGCAGTGGGGGACAGGGGGCAAGACAGCCCCAGCATTTT. Encoded protein: CASSGGQGARQPQHF.

The sample holds one count of this clone. The chain combines TRBV15 with TRBJ1-5, with D unresolved. The V end lost 0 bases, the J end lost 0 bases, and 9 bases lay between the germline ends. This CDR3 comprises 16 residues. Germline values: CDR1 LNHNV, CDR2 YYDKDF (reference sequence). CDR3 DNA sequence: TGTGCCACCAGCAGAGACACAGAGTATAGCAATCAGCCCCAGCATTTT. Translating it yields CATSRDTEYSNQPQHF.

The rearrangement uses TRBV29-1 and TRBJ1-2; D not certain. Germline assignment: CDR1 SQVTM and CDR2 ANQGSEA. CDR3 length: 13 residues. V lost 3 bases, J lost 4 bases, and 12 bases lay in between. CDR3 sequence: CSVERGFGYGYTF. DNA for the CDR3: TGCAGCGTTGAGAGAGGGTTCGGCTATGGCTACACCTTC.

V gene TRBV18 combines with J gene TRBJ1-2; unclear D gene. The CDR3 runs 12 residues. V was cut by 4 bases and J by 2 bases, with 5 bases left in between. Germline CDR1 is KGHSH and CDR2 is LQKENI. CDR3 nucleotides: TGTGCCAGCTCACAGCCAAACTATGGCTACACCTTC. Amino acid sequence: CASSQPNYGYTF.